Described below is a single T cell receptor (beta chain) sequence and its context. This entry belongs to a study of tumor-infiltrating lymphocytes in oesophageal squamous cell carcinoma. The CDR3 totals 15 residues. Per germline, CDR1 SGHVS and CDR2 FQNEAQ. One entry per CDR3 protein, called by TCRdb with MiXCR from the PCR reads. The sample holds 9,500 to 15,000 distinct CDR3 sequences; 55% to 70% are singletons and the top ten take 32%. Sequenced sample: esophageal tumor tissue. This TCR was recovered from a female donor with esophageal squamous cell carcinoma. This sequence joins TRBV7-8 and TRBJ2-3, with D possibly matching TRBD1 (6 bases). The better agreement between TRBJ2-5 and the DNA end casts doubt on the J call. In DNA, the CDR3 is TGTGCCAGCAGCCAAAACAGGGAAGCCGAAGAGACCCAGTACTTC. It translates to CASSQNREAEETQYF.